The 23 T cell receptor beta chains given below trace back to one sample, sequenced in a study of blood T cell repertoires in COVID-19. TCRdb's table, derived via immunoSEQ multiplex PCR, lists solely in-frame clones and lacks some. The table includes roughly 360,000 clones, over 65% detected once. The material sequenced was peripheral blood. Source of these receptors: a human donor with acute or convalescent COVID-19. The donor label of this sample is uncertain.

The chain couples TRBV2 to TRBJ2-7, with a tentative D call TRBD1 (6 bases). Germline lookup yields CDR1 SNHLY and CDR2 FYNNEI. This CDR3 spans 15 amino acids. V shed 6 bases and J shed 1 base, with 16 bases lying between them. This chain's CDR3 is CASRGPGQPSYEQYF. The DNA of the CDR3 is TGTGCCAGCAGGGGGCCAGGACAGCCATCCTACGAGCAGTACTTC.

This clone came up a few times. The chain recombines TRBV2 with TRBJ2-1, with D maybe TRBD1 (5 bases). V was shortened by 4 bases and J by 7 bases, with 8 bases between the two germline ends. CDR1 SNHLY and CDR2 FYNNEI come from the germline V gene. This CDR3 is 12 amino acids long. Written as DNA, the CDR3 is TGTGCCAGCAGTGTCAACAGGAATGAGCAGTTCTTC. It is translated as CASSVNRNEQFF.

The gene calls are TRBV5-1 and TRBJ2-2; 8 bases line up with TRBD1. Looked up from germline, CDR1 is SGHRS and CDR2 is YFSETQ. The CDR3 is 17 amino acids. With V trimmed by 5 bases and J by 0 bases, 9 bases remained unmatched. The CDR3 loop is CASRPGTGFSNTGELFF. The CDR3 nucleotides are TGCGCCAGCAGGCCCGGGACAGGCTTTTCGAACACCGGGGAGCTGTTTTTT.

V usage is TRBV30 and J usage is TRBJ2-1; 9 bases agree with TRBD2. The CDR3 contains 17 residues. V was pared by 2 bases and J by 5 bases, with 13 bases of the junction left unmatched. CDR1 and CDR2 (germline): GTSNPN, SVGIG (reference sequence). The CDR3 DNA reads TGTGCCTGGAGTCAATTTAGGGGCGGGAGGGCCAACAATGAGCAGTTCTTC. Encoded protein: CAWSQFRGGRANNEQFF.

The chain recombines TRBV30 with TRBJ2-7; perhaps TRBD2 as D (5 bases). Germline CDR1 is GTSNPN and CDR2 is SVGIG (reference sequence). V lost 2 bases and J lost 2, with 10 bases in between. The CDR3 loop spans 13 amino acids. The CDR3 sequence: CAWSRDRAYEQYF. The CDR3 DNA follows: TGTGCCTGGAGTCGGGATCGGGCCTACGAGCAGTACTTC.

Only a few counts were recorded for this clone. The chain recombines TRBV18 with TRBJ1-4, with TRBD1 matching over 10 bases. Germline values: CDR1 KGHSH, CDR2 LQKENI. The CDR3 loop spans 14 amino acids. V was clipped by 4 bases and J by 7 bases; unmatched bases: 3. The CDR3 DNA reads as TGTGCCAGCTCACACCGGGACAGGGGTGAAAAACTGTTTTTT. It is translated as CASSHRDRGEKLFF.

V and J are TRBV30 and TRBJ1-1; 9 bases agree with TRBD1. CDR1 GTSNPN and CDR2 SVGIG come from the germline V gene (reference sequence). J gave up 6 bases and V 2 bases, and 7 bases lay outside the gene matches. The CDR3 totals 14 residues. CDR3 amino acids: CAWSLDRGLAEAFF. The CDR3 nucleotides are TGTGCCTGGAGTTTGGACAGGGGACTTGCTGAAGCTTTCTTT.

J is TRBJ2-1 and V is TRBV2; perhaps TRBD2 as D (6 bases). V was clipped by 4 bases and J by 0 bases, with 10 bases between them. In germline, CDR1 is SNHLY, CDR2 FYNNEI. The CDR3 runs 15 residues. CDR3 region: CASSVDGSSYNEQFF. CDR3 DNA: TGTGCCAGCAGTGTGGACGGGAGCTCCTACAATGAGCAGTTCTTC.

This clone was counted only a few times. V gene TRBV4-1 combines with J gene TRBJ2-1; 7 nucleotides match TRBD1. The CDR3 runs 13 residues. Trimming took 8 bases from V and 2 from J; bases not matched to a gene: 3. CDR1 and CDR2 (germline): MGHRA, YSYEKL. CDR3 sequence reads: CASSGQTYNEQFF. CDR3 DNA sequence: TGCGCCAGCTCGGGACAGACCTACAATGAGCAGTTCTTC.

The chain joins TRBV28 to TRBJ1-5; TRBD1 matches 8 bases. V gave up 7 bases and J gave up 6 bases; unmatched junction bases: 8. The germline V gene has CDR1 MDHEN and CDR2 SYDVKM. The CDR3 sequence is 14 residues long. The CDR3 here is CASNSGGQGQPQHF. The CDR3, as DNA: TGTGCCAGCAATTCAGGGGGCCAGGGTCAGCCCCAGCATTTT.

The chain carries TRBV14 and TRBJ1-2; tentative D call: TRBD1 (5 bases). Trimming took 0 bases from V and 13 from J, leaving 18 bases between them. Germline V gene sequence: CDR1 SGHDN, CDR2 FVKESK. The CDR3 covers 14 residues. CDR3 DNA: TGTGCCAGCAGCCAAGAAGGTGGGGTAGGTGGGGCCACCTTC. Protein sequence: CASSQEGGVGGATF.

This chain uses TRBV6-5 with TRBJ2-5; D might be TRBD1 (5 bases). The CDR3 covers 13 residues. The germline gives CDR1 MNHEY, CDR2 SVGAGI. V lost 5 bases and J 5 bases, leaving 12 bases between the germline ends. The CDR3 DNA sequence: TGTGCCAGCAGTAACAGGCTCCGGGAGACCCAGTACTTC. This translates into CASSNRLRETQYF.

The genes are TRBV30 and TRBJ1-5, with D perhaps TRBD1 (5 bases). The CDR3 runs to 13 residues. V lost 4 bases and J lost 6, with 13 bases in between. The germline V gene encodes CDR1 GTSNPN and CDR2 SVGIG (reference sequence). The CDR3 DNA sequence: TGTGCCTGGAATTTAGGAGGGACTCAGCCCCAGCATTTT. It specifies CAWNLGGTQPQHF.

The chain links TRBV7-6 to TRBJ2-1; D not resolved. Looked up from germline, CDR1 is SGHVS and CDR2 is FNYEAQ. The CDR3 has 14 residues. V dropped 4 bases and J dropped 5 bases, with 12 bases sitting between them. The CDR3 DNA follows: TGTGCCAGCAGCTCTACACCTAGAAACAATGAGCAGTTCTTC. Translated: CASSSTPRNNEQFF.

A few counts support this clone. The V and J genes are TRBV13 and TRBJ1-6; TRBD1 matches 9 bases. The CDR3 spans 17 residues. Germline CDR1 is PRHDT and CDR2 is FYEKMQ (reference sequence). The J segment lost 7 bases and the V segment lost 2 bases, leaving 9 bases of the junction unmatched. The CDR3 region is CASSLLVDRGCNSPLHF. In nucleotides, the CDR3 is TGTGCCAGCAGCTTATTGGTGGACAGGGGTTGCAATTCACCCCTCCACTTT.

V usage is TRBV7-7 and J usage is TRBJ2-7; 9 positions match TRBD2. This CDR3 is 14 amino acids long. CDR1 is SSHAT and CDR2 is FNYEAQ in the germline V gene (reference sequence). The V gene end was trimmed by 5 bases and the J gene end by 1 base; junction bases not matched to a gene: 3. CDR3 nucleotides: TGTGCCAGCAGCGTTACTAGCGGGTCCTACGAGCAGTACTTC. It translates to CASSVTSGSYEQYF. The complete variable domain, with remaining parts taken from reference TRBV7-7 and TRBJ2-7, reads GAGVSQSPRYKVTKRGQDVTLRCDPISSHATLYWYQQALGQGPEFLTYFNYEAQPDKSGLPSDRFSAERPEGSISTLTIQRTEQRDSAMYRCASSVTSGSYEQYFGPGTRLTVT.

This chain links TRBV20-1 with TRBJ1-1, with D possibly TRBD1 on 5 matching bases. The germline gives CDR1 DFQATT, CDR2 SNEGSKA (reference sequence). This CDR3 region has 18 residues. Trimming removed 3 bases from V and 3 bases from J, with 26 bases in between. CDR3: CSASSSGGLSPGDTEAFF. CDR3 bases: TGCAGTGCTAGTAGTTCCGGGGGATTATCCCCCGGAGACACTGAAGCTTTCTTT.

The DNA for the CDR3 is TGTGCCAGCACCCTGGACAGGGTGAGCTACACCTTC. It codes for CASTLDRVSYTF. The chain has TRBV6-5 and TRBJ1-2, with 8 bases matching TRBD1. Germline trimming cut 7 bases from V and 9 bases from J; bases unmatched to any gene: 7. CDR1 and CDR2 from the germline V gene are MNHEY and SVGAGI. The CDR3 runs to 12 residues.

Written as DNA, the CDR3 is TGTGCCAGCAGTGACCTTCGGACAGAAACTTCCGGGAATGAGCAGTTCTTC. Translating it yields CASSDLRTETSGNEQFF. This rearrangement joins TRBV6-1 to TRBJ2-1; possible D gene TRBD1, 6 bases. Between the trimmed V and J ends, which lost 3 bases and 7 bases, there was a span of 22 bases. CDR1 is MNHNS and CDR2 is SASEGT in the germline V gene. The CDR3 spans 17 residues.

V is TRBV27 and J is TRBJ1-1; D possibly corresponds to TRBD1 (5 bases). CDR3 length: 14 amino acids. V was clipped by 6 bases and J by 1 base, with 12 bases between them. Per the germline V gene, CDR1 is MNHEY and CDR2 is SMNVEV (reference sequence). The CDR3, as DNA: TGTGCCAGCAGGACGGATAGGGGGAACACTGAAGCTTTCTTT. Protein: CASRTDRGNTEAFF.

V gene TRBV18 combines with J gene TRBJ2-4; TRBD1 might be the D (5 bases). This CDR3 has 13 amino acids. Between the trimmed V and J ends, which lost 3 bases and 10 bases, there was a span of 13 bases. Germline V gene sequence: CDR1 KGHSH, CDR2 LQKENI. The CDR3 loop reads CASSPGQSGIQYF. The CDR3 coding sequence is TGTGCCAGCTCACCGGGGCAGAGTGGAATTCAGTACTTC.

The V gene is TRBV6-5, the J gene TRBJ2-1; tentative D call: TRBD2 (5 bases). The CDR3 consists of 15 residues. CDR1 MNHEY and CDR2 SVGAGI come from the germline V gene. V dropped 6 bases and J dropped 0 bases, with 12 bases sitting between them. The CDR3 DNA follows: TGTGCCAGCAGGACGCTAGGGAGCTCCTACAATGAGCAGTTCTTC. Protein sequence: CASRTLGSSYNEQFF.

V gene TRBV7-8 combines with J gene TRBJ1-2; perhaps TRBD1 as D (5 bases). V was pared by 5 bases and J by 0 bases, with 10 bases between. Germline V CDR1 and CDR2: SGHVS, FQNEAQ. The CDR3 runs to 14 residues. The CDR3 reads CASSPDRTNYGYTF. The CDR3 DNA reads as TGTGCCAGCAGCCCCGACAGAACTAACTATGGCTACACCTTC.